Each of the 27 T cell receptor beta chains below was sequenced from the same sample in a study of blood T cell repertoires in COVID-19 (dated by TCRdb to about 2020). The receptor library was made with the immunoSEQ multiplex PCR assay. In TCRdb, the immuneACCESS table is reduced to in-frame sequences with V and J assigned. These tables do not hold every clone; where another copy was compared, an unresolved V gene accounts for under half, and the others remain unexplained. The sample profile shows around 37,000 clones; around 85% of them were found once. The leading ten clones occupy around 4.8% of the sample. The specimen sequenced was peripheral blood. Receptors were obtained from a man aged 45 to 65 with active COVID-19.

This chain uses TRBV4-3 with TRBJ2-3; 7 bases map to TRBD2. Germline V lookup: CDR1 LGHNA, CDR2 YSLEER. Losses at the gene ends were 0 bases for V and 5 bases for J; bases not matched to a gene: 8. This CDR3 contains 16 residues. Here the CDR3 DNA reads TGCGCCAGCAGCCAAGATCGGCGGGGGTTGGGAGATACGCAGTATTTT. This gives the protein CASSQDRRGLGDTQYF.

The gene calls are TRBV2 and TRBJ1-4; no clear D gene. Germline values: CDR1 SNHLY, CDR2 FYNNEI. The CDR3 runs 15 residues. Trimming left V 7 bases short and J 3 bases short, with 15 bases between. CDR3 loop: CASNEEGFANEKLFF. In DNA form, the CDR3 reads TGTGCCAGCAACGAGGAGGGCTTCGCTAATGAAAAACTGTTTTTT.

V usage is TRBV28 and J usage is TRBJ1-1; D is possibly TRBD1 (6 bases). The CDR3 covers 16 residues. V was cut by 3 bases and J by 1 base, with 15 bases left in between. Germline assignment: CDR1 MDHEN and CDR2 SYDVKM. CDR3: CASSLTGGRGNTEAFF. The CDR3, as DNA: TGTGCCAGCAGTTTGACAGGAGGACGGGGGAACACTGAAGCTTTCTTT.

The rearrangement joins TRBV2 to TRBJ1-4; TRBD1 agrees at 7 bases. CDR3 length equals 15 residues. V lost 5 bases to trimming and J lost 1 base; unmatched junction nucleotides: 4. Germline assignment: CDR1 SNHLY and CDR2 FYNNEI. As DNA, the CDR3 is TGTGCCAGCAGTTTGGACAGGAAAACTAATGAAAAACTGTTTTTT. Encoded protein: CASSLDRKTNEKLFF.

The J gene is TRBJ1-1, the V gene TRBV4-1; TRBD1 aligns across 9 bases. Germline V gene data show CDR1 as MGHRA and CDR2 as YSYEKL. V lost 4 bases to trimming and J lost 1 base; unmatched junction nucleotides: 4. The CDR3 length is 15 residues. The chain's CDR3 is CASSPGQGSNTEAFF. For the CDR3, the DNA is TGCGCCAGCAGCCCGGGACAGGGATCGAACACTGAAGCTTTCTTT.

V usage is TRBV5-1 and J usage is TRBJ1-1, with D perhaps TRBD1 (5 bases). The V gene's germline CDR1 is SGHRS and CDR2 YFSETQ. This CDR3 comprises 14 residues. Trimming took off 1 base at V and 0 bases at J, with 7 bases between the two ends. The CDR3 region is CASSLRGMNTEAFF. CDR3 nucleotides: TGCGCCAGCAGCTTGAGGGGTATGAACACTGAAGCTTTCTTT.

V usage is TRBV5-1 and J usage is TRBJ2-7, with TRBD1 matching over 8 bases. The CDR3 length is 15 residues. Germline V gives CDR1 SGHRS, CDR2 YFSETQ. The ends lost 0 bases at V and 1 base at J; junction bases unmatched: 3. CDR3 residues: CASSLGGTGSYEQYF. The DNA for the CDR3 is TGCGCCAGCAGCTTGGGTGGGACAGGATCCTACGAGCAGTACTTC.

Judged by abundance, this clone is medium-sized. The chain carries TRBV5-4 and TRBJ2-7; D may be TRBD2 (6 bases). Germline CDR1 reads SGHNT; CDR2 reads YYREEE (reference sequence). The CDR3 extends over 13 amino acids. V was shortened by 4 bases and J by 2 bases, with 10 bases between the two germline ends. In DNA form, the CDR3 reads TGTGCCAGCAGCGGGACTCCGACCTACGAGCAGTACTTC. It yields the protein CASSGTPTYEQYF.

The rearrangement uses TRBV28 and TRBJ2-5; TRBD1 might be the D (6 bases). Between the trimmed V and J ends, which lost 6 bases and 5 bases, there was a span of 13 bases. This CDR3 comprises 13 residues. Per the germline V gene, CDR1 is MDHEN and CDR2 is SYDVKM. CDR3 sequence: CASRQGTVETQYF. In DNA, the CDR3 is TGTGCCAGCAGGCAGGGGACGGTGGAGACCCAGTACTTC.

The chain couples TRBV11-2 to TRBJ2-5; 10 nucleotides match TRBD2. This CDR3 contains 16 residues. Per the germline V gene, CDR1 is SGHAT and CDR2 is FQNNGV. V lost 3 bases to trimming and J lost 5 bases; unmatched junction nucleotides: 9. CDR3 residues: CASSFAFLAGEETQYF. The CDR3 coding sequence is TGTGCCAGCAGCTTCGCCTTTCTAGCGGGGGAGGAGACCCAGTACTTC.

The chain combines TRBV2 with TRBJ2-4; D gene ambiguous. The CDR3 sequence is 12 residues long. The germline gives CDR1 SNHLY, CDR2 FYNNEI. V lost 6 bases, J lost 9 bases, and 12 bases lay in between. Written as DNA, the CDR3 is TGTGCCAGCAGGGTTCACCCCGGCATTCAGTACTTC. This translates into CASRVHPGIQYF. Looking up the rest from reference TRBV2 and TRBJ2-4 gives the full variable domain: EPEVTQTPSHQVTQMGQEVILRCVPISNHLYFYWYRQILGQKVEFLVSFYNNEISEKSEIFDDQFSVERPDGSNFTLKIRSTKLEDSAMYFCASRVHPGIQYFGAGTRLSVL.

The chain uses TRBV6-5 and TRBJ1-1; 8 nucleotides match TRBD1. The CDR3 runs to 15 residues. V trimming: 7 bases; J trimming: 10 bases; junction bases outside the gene matches: 17. CDR1 is MNHEY, CDR2 SVGAGI, per germline. CDR3 in amino acids: CASILETGVQGGAFF. The CDR3 DNA reads TGTGCCAGCATCCTCGAGACAGGGGTTCAGGGGGGAGCTTTCTTT.

J is TRBJ1-2 and V is TRBV20-1; perhaps TRBD1 as D (5 bases). Trimming shortened V by 6 bases and J by 8 bases, and 13 bases separated the two germline ends. The CDR3 runs to 11 residues. Germline CDR1 and CDR2: DFQATT and SNEGSKA (reference sequence). The CDR3 DNA follows: TGCAGTGCCCTCGCAGGGCAGGGCTACACCTTC. Residues: CSALAGQGYTF.

CDR3 in amino acids: CASSLRKRTDTQYF. CDR3 DNA: TGTGCCAGCAGTTTGAGGAAGCGCACAGATACGCAGTATTTT. The J gene is TRBJ2-3, the V gene TRBV6-5, with no clear D. V was shortened by 4 bases and J by 1 base, with 9 bases between the two germline ends. Germline-derived CDR1 and CDR2 are MNHEY and SVGAGI. This CDR3 has 14 amino acids.

The J gene is TRBJ1-6, the V gene TRBV7-9, with D possibly TRBD1 on 6 matching bases. The V gene's germline CDR1 is SEHNR and CDR2 FQNEAQ (reference sequence). This CDR3 has 13 amino acids. V was pared by 8 bases and J by 9 bases, with 14 bases between. The CDR3 nucleotides read TGTGCCAGCGCGGCAGGGGTGGGTTCACCCCTCCACTTT. Translation: CASAAGVGSPLHF. Full variable domain (outside the CDR3, taken from reference TRBV7-9 and TRBJ1-6): DTGVSQNPRHKITKRGQNVTFRCDPISEHNRLYWYRQTLGQGPEFLTYFQNEAQLEKSRLLSDRFSAERPKGSFSTLEIQRTEQGDSAMYLCASAAGVGSPLHFGNGTRLTVT.

This clone was counted once. The rearrangement links TRBV7-2 to TRBJ2-1; D is uncertain. From germline, CDR1 is SGHTA and CDR2 FQGNSA. V lost 6 bases and J lost 9, with 15 bases in between. This CDR3 has 13 residues. The CDR3: CASRAGDVGEQFF. CDR3 sequence (DNA): TGTGCCAGCAGGGCAGGTGATGTTGGTGAGCAGTTCTTC.

The chain recombines TRBV6-5 with TRBJ2-3, with D maybe TRBD1 (5 bases). Looked up from germline, CDR1 is MNHEY and CDR2 is SVGAGI. This CDR3 comprises 15 residues. Trimming took off 0 bases at V and 1 base at J, with 8 bases between the two ends. In DNA, the CDR3 is TGTGCCAGCAGTTACTCGGGGCCCGGCACAGATACGCAGTATTTT. Translation: CASSYSGPGTDTQYF.

The genes are TRBV6-5 and TRBJ2-7; D possibly corresponds to TRBD2 (5 bases). The germline CDR1 and CDR2 sequences are MNHEY and SVGAGI. Deletions cut 3 bases from V and 2 bases from J, with 11 bases between. The CDR3 length is 14 residues. CDR3 amino acids: CASSYSGITYEQYF. The CDR3 DNA sequence: TGTGCCAGCAGTTATTCGGGGATCACCTACGAGCAGTACTTC.

The V call is TRBV7-8, the J call TRBJ1-1, with 7 bases lining up with TRBD1. The J segment lost 0 bases and the V segment lost 5 bases, leaving 3 bases of the junction unmatched. Germline CDR1 is SGHVS and CDR2 is FQNEAQ. The CDR3 loop spans 14 amino acids. CDR3 DNA: TGTGCCAGCAGCCAGGACAGGATGAACACTGAAGCTTTCTTT. Amino acids: CASSQDRMNTEAFF. Based on the CDR3 plus reference TRBV7-8 and TRBJ1-1, the full variable domain is GAGVSQSPRYKVAKRGQDVALRCDPISGHVSLFWYQQALGQGPEFLTYFQNEAQLDKSGLPSDRFFAERPEGSVSTLKIQRTQQEDSAVYLCASSQDRMNTEAFFGQGTRLTVV.

The genes are TRBV6-5 and TRBJ1-2, with TRBD1 as a possible D gene (5 bases). V gave up 2 bases and J gave up 8 bases, with 12 bases separating them. Germline CDR1 reads MNHEY; CDR2 reads SVGAGI. This CDR3 is built from 13 residues. CDR3 in DNA: TGTGCCAGCAGTTACAGGGCAGGGATGGGCTACACCTTC. Translated: CASSYRAGMGYTF.

This clone was counted a few times. The chain is built from TRBV7-6 and TRBJ2-7; 10 nucleotides agree with TRBD2. The CDR3 sequence is 17 residues long. V trimming: 4 bases; J trimming: 1 base; junction bases outside the gene matches: 10. The V gene's germline CDR1 is SGHVS and CDR2 FNYEAQ. The CDR3, as DNA: TGTGCCAGCAGCTCCGGACCCTTAGCGGGGGGTTCCTACGAGCAGTACTTC. This sequence encodes CASSSGPLAGGSYEQYF.

This CDR3 reads CASSEKQNHSGTRNSPLHF. CDR3 nucleotides: TGCGCCAGCAGCGAAAAACAAAATCACTCCGGGACTCGGAATTCACCCCTCCACTTT. The chain recombines TRBV4-1 with TRBJ1-6; weak D call: TRBD1 (5 bases). CDR1 is MGHRA and CDR2 is YSYEKL in the germline V gene. The CDR3 covers 19 residues. Trimming stripped 5 bases from V and 7 bases from J, with 27 bases between.

The V call is TRBV18, the J call TRBJ2-6; 9 bases fit TRBD2. This CDR3 contains 18 residues. The V gene end was trimmed by 5 bases and the J gene end by 4 bases; junction bases not matched to a gene: 12. Germline V gene lookup returns CDR1 KGHSH and CDR2 LQKENI. The CDR3 DNA reads TGTGCCAGCTCATCGATGGCTAGCGGGGCCCGGGGGGCCAACGTCCTGACTTTC. Its translation is CASSSMASGARGANVLTF.

The genes are TRBV25-1 and TRBJ2-3; 7 bases fit TRBD2. V was pared by 2 bases and J by 6 bases, with 8 bases of the junction left unmatched. Germline V lookup: CDR1 MGHDK, CDR2 SYGVNS. CDR3 length equals 15 residues. The CDR3 protein is CASSELGGWIDTQYF. DNA for the CDR3: TGTGCCAGCAGTGAACTCGGGGGGTGGATCGATACGCAGTATTTT.

Here the CDR3 DNA reads TGTGCCAGCTCACTAGAGGACAGCTATGGCTACACCTTC. Translated, it gives CASSLEDSYGYTF. The V gene is TRBV18, the J gene TRBJ1-2; possibly TRBD1 for D (6 bases). CDR3 length: 13 residues. Germline CDR1 and CDR2: KGHSH and LQKENI. V gave up 4 bases and J gave up 4 bases, with 10 bases separating them.

This chain joins TRBV5-1 and TRBJ1-1; D ambiguous. Germline CDR1 and CDR2: SGHRS and YFSETQ. The CDR3 contains 11 residues. Trimming removed 0 bases at V and 10 bases at J, with 7 bases between. CDR3 nucleotide sequence: TGCGCCAGCAGCTTGGACAGACGAGCTTTCTTT. It specifies CASSLDRRAFF.

This chain's CDR3 is CASSQVLAEYNEQFF. The CDR3 DNA follows: TGCGCCAGCAGCCAAGTACTAGCGGAGTACAATGAGCAGTTCTTC. The V gene is TRBV5-1, the J gene TRBJ2-1; 8 nucleotides align to TRBD2. Germline V gives CDR1 SGHRS, CDR2 YFSETQ. V lost 4 bases, J lost 4 bases, and 7 bases stayed unmatched. This CDR3 contains 15 residues. Looking up the rest from reference TRBV5-1 and TRBJ2-1 gives the full variable domain: KAGVTQTPRYLIKTRGQQVTLSCSPISGHRSVSWYQQTPGQGLQFLFEYFSETQRNKGNFPGRFSGRQFSNSRSEMNVSTLELGDSALYLCASSQVLAEYNEQFFGPGTRLTVL.